This record covers a single TCR beta chain. The antigen remains undetermined. The CDR3 sequence is 14 residues long. Germline V gene data show CDR1 as SGHAT and CDR2 as FQNNGV. With 5 bases removed from V and 4 bases from J, the gap between germline ends came to 12 bases. Depth targeted 1 in 200,000 to 1 in 1 million T cells, averaging 10x coverage per clonotype. TCRdb's table, derived via immunoSEQ multiplex PCR, lists solely in-frame clones and lacks some. Here the sample spans around 300,000 clones, roughly 80% being singletons. This sample is part of a study of cytotoxic CD8 clonotypes in ibrutinib-treated CLL. Whole-study context: Of a cohort that held 11 relapsed/refractory and roughly 14 treatment-naive patients, about 18 were IGHV unmutated. Study conclusions and caveats: While tracking circulating CD8+ T-cell counts, baseline clonality exceeded that of age-matched healthy donors. Different sampling times were used for sustained-remission and progressing patients.

This sequence joins TRBV11-2 and TRBJ1-3; no reliable D call. The sample was PBMCs, taken before ibrutinib treatment. The sequence came from a human donor with chronic lymphocytic leukemia. The CDR3 region is CASSLGFLGNTIYF. The CDR3 DNA sequence: TGTGCCAGCAGCCTCGGCTTCCTAGGAAACACCATATATTTT.